This T cell receptor (beta chain) was observed in a study of CD8 T cells in ankylosing spondylitis. Study observations and caveats: About 8 highly homologous variants made up a TCR beta motif that seemed to typify ankylosing spondylitis blood. The authors reported significant enrichment of disease-linked clones in matched ankylosing spondylitis synovial fluid. Previous work reported some of these motif variants in the synovial fluid and blood of reactive arthritis. Disease-associated clones were CD8+ and fairly uncommon in peripheral blood.

With V trimmed by 4 bases and J by 2 bases, 6 bases remained unmatched. The CDR3 spans 16 residues. Per the germline V gene, CDR1 is SGHRS and CDR2 is YFSETQ. By quantitative 5'-RACE with molecular barcodes, the TCR beta libraries were made. One entry per CDR3 protein results from TCRdb running MiXCR on the 5' RACE reads. Of hundreds of thousands of distinct CDR3 sequences listed, approximately 17% are singletons. Notes on this clonotype: The target antigen is unknown.

J is TRBJ2-3 and V is TRBV5-1, with 11 bases identical to TRBD2. The specimen was blood, either unsorted or a sorted T cell fraction (not recorded which). The TCR sequence derives from a male donor with ankylosing spondylitis. CDR3 nucleotides: TGCGCCAGCAGCCCGGATAGCGGGGGGGCCACAGATACGCAGTATTTT. The encoded protein is CASSPDSGGATDTQYF.